What follows are 13 T cell receptor beta chains derived from one specimen sequenced in a study of beta chain features in type 1 diabetes. Overall study findings and caveats: There was a moderate but significant shortening of TCRB CDR3s in all four CD4+ subsets of Type 1 diabetes patients.

Of the isolated RNA, all was reverse transcribed, and so the sequenced material was expressed TCRB transcripts. Assay used: immunoSEQ multiplex PCR; TCRdb lists only in-frame clones, some missing. The repertoire holds 550,000 to 850,000 clones, with around an eighth as singletons. Their recognized antigens are unknown. Sequencing input: naive CD4+ T cells from blood. Receptors were obtained from a young man with type 1 diabetes.

Only a few counts were recorded for this clone. V and J are TRBV9 and TRBJ1-2; no definite D call. CDR3 length: 14 amino acids. With 4 bases removed from V and 3 bases from J, the gap between germline ends came to 13 bases. The germline gives CDR1 SGDLS, CDR2 YYNGEE. CDR3 amino acids: CASSPASRDYGYTF. The CDR3 coding sequence is TGTGCCAGCAGCCCAGCCTCCCGGGACTATGGCTACACCTTC.

In this sample, this clone turned up a few times. The V and J genes are TRBV25-1 and TRBJ1-6, with a possible D match to TRBD1 (5 bases). Germline assignment: CDR1 MGHDK and CDR2 SYGVNS. This CDR3 comprises 15 residues. V lost 6 bases and J 9 bases, leaving 18 bases between the germline ends. As DNA, the CDR3 is TGTGCCAGCAGCGTCTCAGGGCTGGACGGTTCACCCCTCCACTTT. Translating gives CASSVSGLDGSPLHF.

The gene calls are TRBV4-2 and TRBJ2-1; the match to TRBD2 covers 11 bases. J was trimmed by 9 bases and V by 0 bases; bases with no gene match: 10. Germline loops: CDR1 LGHNA, CDR2 YNFKEQ. This CDR3 spans 17 amino acids. Written as DNA, the CDR3 is TGTGCCAGCAGCCAAGATGCCCGGACTAGCGGGTTTCCTGAGCAGTTCTTC. It translates to CASSQDARTSGFPEQFF.

This chain joins TRBV30 and TRBJ1-2, with D hard to call. The CDR3 has 11 amino acids. The V and J ends lost 3 bases and 3 bases respectively, with 5 bases between them. Germline CDR1 and CDR2: GTSNPN and SVGIG (reference sequence). The CDR3 bases are TGTGCCTGGAGGTTACACTATGGCTACACCTTC. Its translation is CAWRLHYGYTF.

This clone occurred a few times. This sequence joins TRBV15 and TRBJ2-2; a weak D match, TRBD1 (5 bases). The CDR3 has 16 residues. The germline V gene encodes CDR1 LNHNV and CDR2 YYDKDF (reference sequence). V shed 0 bases and J shed 6 bases, with 14 bases lying between them. CDR3 nucleotides: TGTGCCACCAGCAGAGATTTCGGCAGGGTGGCCGGGGAGCTGTTTTTT. The encoded protein is CATSRDFGRVAGELFF.

This clone was recorded a few times. CDR3 sequence reads: CASSLMAGTNTGELFF. CDR3 DNA sequence: TGTGCCAGCAGCTTGATGGCAGGGACGAACACCGGGGAGCTGTTTTTT. The chain employs TRBV11-1 and TRBJ2-2; weak D call: TRBD1 (5 bases). Deletions cut 3 bases from V and 0 bases from J, with 11 bases between. Germline-derived CDR1 and CDR2 are SGHAT and FQDESV (reference sequence). The CDR3 has 16 residues. The full variable domain, its missing parts supplied by reference TRBV11-1 and TRBJ2-2, is EAEVAQSPRYKITEKSQAVAFWCDPISGHATLYWYRQILGQGPELLVQFQDESVVDDSQLPKDRFSAERLKGVDSTLKIQPAELGDSAMYLCASSLMAGTNTGELFFGEGSRLTVL.

The chain has TRBV5-1 and TRBJ2-7; 10 bases line up with TRBD1. The CDR3 extends over 15 amino acids. V gave up 4 bases and J gave up 6 bases; unmatched junction bases: 10. CDR1 is SGHRS, CDR2 YFSETQ, per germline. CDR3 in amino acids: CASSPTGTGESEQYF. CDR3 bases: TGCGCCAGCAGCCCAACCGGGACAGGGGAAAGCGAGCAGTACTTC.

The V gene is TRBV5-4, the J gene TRBJ1-2; D is undetermined. This CDR3 region has 13 residues. The germline V gene encodes CDR1 SGHNT and CDR2 YYREEE (reference sequence). The germline V and J ends were trimmed by 0 bases and 6 bases, with 9 bases remaining between them. CDR3 nucleotides: TGTGCCAGCAGCTTGGGGAGGGTTGATGGCTACACCTTC. Its protein is CASSLGRVDGYTF.

The CDR3, as DNA: TGTGCCAGCAGCCGAGTCGCAGGAGGTGAAAAACTGTTTTTT. Translating it yields CASSRVAGGEKLFF. J is TRBJ1-4 and V is TRBV14; D gene ambiguous. V lost 4 bases to trimming and J lost 7 bases, with 13 bases between them. This CDR3 spans 14 amino acids. The V gene's germline CDR1 is SGHDN and CDR2 FVKESK.

This chain connects TRBV7-2 to TRBJ1-1, with a tentative D call TRBD1 (6 bases). Looked up from germline, CDR1 is SGHTA and CDR2 is FQGNSA. This CDR3 comprises 13 residues. Trimming pared 4 bases from V and 8 bases from J, leaving 14 bases between. This chain's CDR3 is CASSSRGGREAFF. In DNA, the CDR3 is TGTGCCAGCAGCTCCCGGGGGGGGCGAGAAGCTTTCTTT.

The chain has TRBV30 and TRBJ2-3; a possible D gene is TRBD1 (5 bases). With 1 base removed from V and 4 bases from J, the gap between germline ends came to 9 bases. Germline values: CDR1 GTSNPN, CDR2 SVGIG (reference sequence). The CDR3 has 13 amino acids. In DNA form, the CDR3 reads TGTGCCTGGAGTGCAGGGAATTCAGATACGCAGTATTTT. Translating it yields CAWSAGNSDTQYF.

This clone appeared a few times. This sequence joins TRBV9 and TRBJ2-7; 7 nucleotides agree with TRBD1. The germline V gene has CDR1 SGDLS and CDR2 YYNGEE. This CDR3 comprises 15 residues. J lost 1 base, V lost 4 bases, and 8 bases had no gene match. CDR3 residues: CASSFTGESSYEQYF. CDR3 in DNA: TGTGCCAGCAGCTTTACAGGGGAGAGTTCCTACGAGCAGTACTTC.

This clone came up a few times. J is TRBJ2-1 and V is TRBV9; D may be TRBD1 or TRBD2 (5 bases each). Germline V gene data show CDR1 as SGDLS and CDR2 as YYNGEE. The CDR3 is 15 amino acids. Trimming stripped 0 bases from V and 9 bases from J, with 16 bases between. The CDR3 protein is CASSVGTSSAGEQFF. CDR3 nucleotide sequence: TGTGCCAGCAGCGTAGGGACATCATCGGCGGGTGAGCAGTTCTTC.